This entry is about one T cell receptor (beta chain). Its antigen is not yet known. The cohort comprised under 700 healthy bone marrow donors. At the time of sampling, every cohort member was nominally healthy, though immune exposures that went unrecorded were likely present. The donor tested CMV seronegative and was one of the 352 seronegative cohort members. Every donor gave a peripheral blood sample, and the peripheral blood mononuclear cells from that sample were used for TCR beta sequencing. The Qiagen DNeasy Blood Extraction Kit was used to extract genomic DNA from the blood cell samples. This sample is drawn from a study of cytomegalovirus exposure and HLA in healthy donors (dated 2017 in TCRdb). Broadly, across the study: An earlier analysis of 587 of the donors reported 276 Gb of sequence data and more than 90 million unique TCR beta sequences from approximately 180 million T cells. Around 320 gigabases of sequencing data and around 87 million unique TCR sequences were included in an early release covering about 700 HLA-typed donors. Of the approximately 400 genotyped donors, 70% to 90% were placed in the genetic ancestry cluster associated with self-reported Caucasian donors. The study was designed to test whether signatures of past pathogen exposure could be identified by cataloging public T cell receptors. The study profiled the T cell repertoires of about 720 subjects by immunosequencing and related them to cytomegalovirus serostatus. A separate validation cohort of roughly 110 different subjects was used in addition to the approximately 610-subject first cohort. The study combined high-throughput TCR immunosequencing, statistical association of individual TCRs with disease status, and machine learning to predict cytomegalovirus infection status. In a later analysis, previously published TCR beta repertoires from fewer than 750 donors were re-analyzed and high-resolution HLA genotyping was added so that TCR occurrence patterns could be studied. The later analysis used no new phenotypic data to find candidate immune exposures, relying instead on TCR beta sequences and their occurrence across donors. An earlier analysis of 587 of the donors applied high-throughput TCR beta sequencing to assess whether each TCR beta V gene segment acted as functional or pseudogenic. Donor age, sex, ethnicity and CMV serostatus were compiled alongside the repertoire data. Genome-wide SNP genotypes for about three fifths of the 666 donors were used in a later genetic analysis, which treated that subset as a discovery cohort. All discovery cohort repertoires had been generated using a single sequencing platform. HLA typing covered class I and class II loci at four-digit resolution. The number of typed donors differed by locus: about 620-630 for A, B, C, DRB1 and DQB1; some 500 for DQA1; approximately 600 for DPA1; and around 490 for DPB1. Because of strong linkage in the cohort, five DR-DQ haplotypes were treated as single units for association and clustering. Across about 370 genotyped donors of the cohort, an average of about 240,000 unique TCR beta nucleotide sequences per donor were sequenced, and approximately 17% of those sequences were non-productive. The investigation overall reported the following: In vitro tests confirmed that three of the cytomegalovirus-associated TCR beta chains recognize cytomegalovirus antigens. In a later analysis, TCR association rates were found to vary across HLA loci, with the most associated TCRs seen for DRB1 alleles and the fewest for HLA-C alleles. According to the authors, the approach could potentially be generalized to other disease states and immunological phenotypes. Because the 87-base-pair reads could not distinguish some IMGT-functional V segments, including TRBV6-2 and TRBV6-3, those segments were excluded. The only immune exposure information available for the cohort was CMV serostatus. This cohort had only TCR beta chains sequenced, and the lack of alpha or paired-chain data limited which features could be detected. An association between a missense DCLRE1C variant and V-gene and J-gene trimming of TCR beta chains was found in a later genetic analysis and replicated in an independent cohort. A later analysis reported that several top co-occurrence clusters appeared linked to parvovirus B19, influenza, CMV and Epstein-Barr virus. A total of around 150 TCR beta chains were listed by the study as associated with cytomegalovirus. Sequencing depth was assumed to be roughly uniform across donors in the presence/absence analyses, though that assumption may not hold. A further reported finding was that TCR beta sequences accurately predicted the HLA-A and HLA-B alleles for most subjects in the first cohort. Because HLA typing was unavailable for some donors at each locus, only the typed subset was used in association tests. In both the original and validation cohorts, the classifier was reported to diagnose cytomegalovirus status with high specificity and sensitivity. Linkage disequilibrium might explain the correlated functional status among segregating V segments, but an unknown experimental factor could not be ruled out. Most TCR sequences were seen in very few donors, while some public TCRs were found in many individuals. In a later genetic analysis, fewer N-insertions in productive TCRs were reported among donors in an Asian-associated ancestry cluster than the roughly 640-donor mean. Because counts were too low, roughly 17 rarely observed V segments, including chromosome 9 orphons, were left out of the earlier analysis of 500 to 750 of the donors. Strong co-occurrence of HLA alleles, especially DR and DQ, made assigning TCR associations to individual alleles difficult. At a false discovery rate of 0.05, a later analysis linked about 17,000 TCR beta sequences to specific HLA alleles. The sequencing pipeline was judged likely to have produced a cluster of highly shared sequence variants as a technical artifact. In an earlier analysis of fewer than 750 of the donors, most TCR beta V segments were observed in productive rearrangements about 87% or about 30% of the time, broadly matching IMGT annotations. In a later analysis, HLA-associated TCR beta chains showed more clonal expansion and lower generation probabilities than non-associated chains that were equally common. A later analysis found that most CMV-associated TCR beta chains appeared HLA-restricted, with HLA associations seemingly driven largely by CMV exposure.

The method was the immunoSEQ multiplex PCR assay. The multiplex PCR relied on a mix of 60 forward primers for TCR Vbeta segments and 13 reverse primers for TCR Jbeta segments. The CDR3 region of rearranged TCR beta genes was amplified from genomic DNA with a multiplex PCR assay. Amplified TCR beta libraries were sequenced as 87-base-pair reads on the Illumina HiSeq System. The original methods were these. Across the roughly 600 repertoires, a later analysis counted roughly 84 million unique TCR beta chains, around 10 million of which were shared by at least two donors. A nearest-neighbor algorithm error-corrected the raw reads and collapsed the reads into unique sequences, merging closely related sequences to remove PCR and sequencing errors. V, D and J gene segments were assigned by aligning CDR3 sequences to IMGT reference sequences. For a sequence to be retained, at least a six-nucleotide match to both a V gene segment and a J gene segment was required. Rearrangements were called productive when the CDR3 lacked stop codons and stayed in frame with V and J; all others were non-productive. Following IMGT convention, CDR3 was defined as the stretch from the second conserved V-encoded cysteine up to the conserved J-encoded phenylalanine. Sequences without an unambiguous match to a single V gene segment were excluded from the earlier analysis of several hundred of the donors. In an earlier analysis of 450 to 700 of the donors, V segments were called functional above 56.7% productive rearrangements and were called segregating when the between-donor standard deviation exceeded 5%. A statistical classification framework was developed to diagnose cytomegalovirus status using the catalog of TCR beta chain sequences. A later analysis assigned V and J genes by comparing TCR nucleotide sequences with IMGT/GENE-DB human TR gene sequences. The TCRdist pipeline was used in a later analysis to assign CDR3 sequences and most-parsimonious VDJ recombination scenarios. In a later analysis, each TCR beta chain was defined by its CDR3 amino acid sequence together with its V-gene family, and reads lacking a unique V-gene family were excluded. In a later analysis, approximately 590 highly shared, low-generation-probability nucleotide sequences were removed to address suspected cross-contamination and a sequencing artifact. In a later analysis, a clonal expansion index was calculated for each public chain from normalized within-repertoire ranks of inferred template counts. In a later analysis, generation probabilities were computed with a VDJ recombination model fitted to out-of-frame rearrangements, and the resulting probabilities were checked against IGoR. In a later analysis, TCR-TCR, TCR-HLA and TCR-CMV co-occurrence was scored with hypergeometric tests, and a repertoire-size bias correction was applied to TCR pairs. To estimate false discovery rates, a later analysis permuted the HLA or CMV assignments 20 times. A later analysis grouped co-occurring TCRs with DBSCAN, adding TCRdist sequence similarity when clustering within HLA-allele-positive subsets. For co-occurrence clustering, repertoires with fewer than 30,000 or more than 120,000 public chains were excluded, along with roughly 5 repertoires with anomalous nucleotide sharing. Here the immuneACCESS table is served through TCRdb, limited to in-frame sequences with V and J called. Missing clones are a known gap in these copies; in checked studies unresolved V genes cover under half, and the rest lacks a known reason. V, J and clone size derive from that table, while D and trimming were established from the DNA sequence. This sample's table lists approximately 110,000 clones. The ten largest make up roughly 1% of the sample.

CDR1 KGHSH and CDR2 LQKENI were looked up in the germline V gene. V and J are trimmed by 1 base and 4 bases, and the gene matches miss 12 bases of the junction. The CDR3 numbers 17 residues from cysteine through phenylalanine. Only the CDR3 DNA stays, 51 bases, in frame from base 1. The sequence links TRBV18 to TRBJ1-2, with 7 bases aligning to TRBD1. The sequence was collected from a man between 18 and 29 years old in good health and CMV-seronegative. Sequencing was carried out using PBMCs. The CDR3 is CASSPLGTASSLYGYTF. At the DNA level, the sequence is TGTGCCAGCTCACCACTCGGGACAGCCAGCTCCCTCTATGGCTACACCTTC.